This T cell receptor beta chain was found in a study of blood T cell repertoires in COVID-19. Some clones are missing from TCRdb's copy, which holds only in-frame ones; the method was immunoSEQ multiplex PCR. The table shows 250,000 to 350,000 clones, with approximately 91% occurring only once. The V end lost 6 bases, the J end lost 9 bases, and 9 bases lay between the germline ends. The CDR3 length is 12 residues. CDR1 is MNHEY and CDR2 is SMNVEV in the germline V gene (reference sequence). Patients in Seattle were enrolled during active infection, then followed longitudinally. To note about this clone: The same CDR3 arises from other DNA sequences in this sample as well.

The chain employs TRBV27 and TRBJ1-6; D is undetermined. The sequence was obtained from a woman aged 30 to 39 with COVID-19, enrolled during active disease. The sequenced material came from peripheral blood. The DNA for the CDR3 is TGTGCCAGCAGCCTGAGAGGTTCACCCCTCCACTTT. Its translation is CASSLRGSPLHF.